The next 17 T cell receptor beta chains were all read from a single sample in a study of blood T cell repertoires in COVID-19 (dated by TCRdb to about 2020). The library was prepared using the immunoSEQ multiplex PCR assay. The table comes from immuneACCESS by way of TCRdb, which keeps in-frame sequences with V and J called. Part of the clones is missing from these tables; in studies checked, under half for an unresolved V gene and the rest for unknown reasons. The sample data list a few hundred thousand clones, and more than 75% of these were observed just once. The ten largest make up over 9.5% of the sample. Sequenced material: peripheral blood. Receptors originate from a woman aged 25 to 39 with COVID-19, enrolled during active disease.

The chain is built from TRBV10-3 and TRBJ1-4; D remains ambiguous. The CDR3 is 12 amino acids. V shed 6 bases and J shed 6 bases, with 8 bases lying between them. Per the germline V gene, CDR1 is ENHRY and CDR2 is SYGVKD. CDR3: CAIRAPDEKLFF. CDR3 bases: TGTGCCATCAGGGCCCCAGATGAAAAACTGTTTTTT.

The gene calls are TRBV29-1 and TRBJ2-7; 9 nucleotides match TRBD2. CDR1 SQVTM and CDR2 ANQGSEA come from the germline V gene. The CDR3 extends over 13 amino acids. J gave up 4 bases and V 6 bases, and 7 bases lay outside the gene matches. The CDR3 reads CSVNSGSAYEQYF. The CDR3 DNA follows: TGCAGCGTCAATAGCGGGAGTGCGTACGAGCAGTACTTC.

The V and J genes are TRBV10-3 and TRBJ2-3; 9 bases align to TRBD1. The CDR3 spans 16 residues. Germline CDR1 is ENHRY and CDR2 is SYGVKD. Germline trimming cut 5 bases from V and 3 bases from J; bases unmatched to any gene: 9. The CDR3 sequence is CAISPGTGRGTDTQYF. CDR3 in DNA: TGTGCCATCAGTCCGGGGACAGGGCGAGGGACAGATACGCAGTATTTT.

This chain's CDR3 is CASRPSRFPGTGELFF. The CDR3 DNA reads TGTGCCAGCAGGCCGTCTAGATTCCCAGGGACCGGGGAGCTGTTTTTT. The chain joins TRBV28 to TRBJ2-2; perhaps TRBD1 as D (5 bases). The CDR3 contains 16 residues. The germline V and J ends were trimmed by 6 bases and 5 bases, with 19 bases remaining between them. Looked up from germline, CDR1 is MDHEN and CDR2 is SYDVKM. Looking up the rest from reference TRBV28 and TRBJ2-2 gives the full variable domain: DVKVTQSSRYLVKRTGEKVFLECVQDMDHENMFWYRQDPGLGLRLIYFSYDVKMKEKGDIPEGYSVSREKKERFSLILESASTNQTSMYLCASRPSRFPGTGELFFGEGSRLTVL.

V is TRBV24-1 and J is TRBJ2-1, with TRBD2 matching over 9 bases. J lost 7 bases, V lost 4 bases, and 10 bases had no gene match. The CDR3 has 16 amino acids. The germline V gene encodes CDR1 KGHDR and CDR2 SFDVKD. CDR3 in DNA: TGTGCCACCAGTGAGGCGATGGGGCTAGCGGGAAATGAGCAGTTCTTC. Translating gives CATSEAMGLAGNEQFF.

This clone was picked up one time. The J gene is TRBJ2-4, the V gene TRBV30; D gene ambiguous. The CDR3 consists of 14 residues. Trimming pared 5 bases from V and 0 bases from J, leaving 11 bases between. Germline CDR1 and CDR2: GTSNPN and SVGIG (reference sequence). CDR3 sequence reads: CAWGRDLAKNIQYF. CDR3 nucleotides: TGTGCCTGGGGCCGAGATTTAGCCAAAAACATTCAGTACTTC.

In its sample, this clone was seen a few times. The genes are TRBV27 and TRBJ2-2; a possible D gene is TRBD1 (5 bases). The CDR3 totals 14 residues. Trimming shortened V by 4 bases and J by 5 bases, and 11 bases separated the two germline ends. In germline, CDR1 is MNHEY, CDR2 SMNVEV (reference sequence). The CDR3 bases are TGTGCCAGCAGTTCCAGCAGGGTGACCGGGGAGCTGTTTTTT. Translated, it gives CASSSSRVTGELFF.

To note about this clone: Relative to the germline gene, one junction end is altered; a read error may explain this. V and J are TRBV28 and TRBJ2-7; 8 bases align to TRBD2. The CDR3 sequence is 14 residues long. Germline V gene sequence: CDR1 MDHEN, CDR2 SYDVKM. CDR3 loop: CASRPPRAGGSPIF. CDR3 nucleotide sequence: TGTGCCAGCAGACCCCCTCGGGCGGGAGGCTCCCCAATCTTC.

The CDR3, as DNA: TGTGCCAGTAGTGCTGGGGGCAGCACCTACGAGCAGTACTTC. As protein: CASSAGGSTYEQYF. The chain carries TRBV19 and TRBJ2-7; TRBD1 is a possible D gene (6 bases). This CDR3 has 14 residues. Germline CDR1 LNHDA, CDR2 SQIVND (reference sequence). Trimming shortened V by 5 bases and J by 2 bases, and 13 bases separated the two germline ends.

This sequence joins TRBV3-1 (or the pseudogene TRBV3-2) and TRBJ2-3; D is ambiguous. Germline assignment: CDR1 LGHDT and CDR2 YNNKEL (reference sequence). The CDR3 is made up of 14 amino acids. Trimming removed 4 bases from V and 3 bases from J, with 11 bases in between. DNA for the CDR3: TGTGCCAGCAGCCCCCCCCTCTCTACAGATACGCAGTATTTT. Translation gives CASSPPLSTDTQYF.

The CDR3 nucleotides read TGTGCCAGCAGTGACGAACGGAGCTATCAGCCCCAGCATTTT. This translates into CASSDERSYQPQHF. V gene TRBV2 combines with J gene TRBJ1-5; no clear D gene. In germline, CDR1 is SNHLY, CDR2 FYNNEI. Trimming took off 3 bases at V and 5 bases at J, with 11 bases between the two ends. The CDR3 has 14 residues.

V gene TRBV24-1 combines with J gene TRBJ2-7, with D possibly TRBD1 on 6 matching bases. This CDR3 has 15 residues. V was clipped by 3 bases and J by 2 bases, with 13 bases between them. Germline loops: CDR1 KGHDR, CDR2 SFDVKD. CDR3 amino acids: CATSDPGTSTYEQYF. In DNA form, the CDR3 reads TGTGCCACCAGTGATCCCGGGACATCAACCTACGAGCAGTACTTC.

The chain is built from TRBV28 and TRBJ2-7; D is unclear. V shed 2 bases and J shed 6 bases, with 11 bases lying between them. This CDR3 comprises 13 residues. Per germline, CDR1 MDHEN and CDR2 SYDVKM. CDR3 DNA: TGTGCCAGCAGTTTAAGTAGGAGCAGCGAGCAGTACTTC. It specifies CASSLSRSSEQYF.

As concerns this clone: At the DNA level, this CDR3 is encoded by other sequences in the same sample as well. The chain links TRBV5-6 to TRBJ2-5; 9 positions match TRBD1. CDR1 is SGHDT, CDR2 YYEEEE, per germline. CDR3 length equals 15 residues. Germline trimming cut 4 bases from V and 4 bases from J; bases unmatched to any gene: 8. The CDR3 DNA reads as TGTGCCAGCAGCCCCAGGACAGGGGCGGGAGAGACCCAGTACTTC. Translating gives CASSPRTGAGETQYF.

CDR3 nucleotides: TGTGCCAGCAGCTTACAGACTGAAGCTTTCTTT. Amino acids: CASSLQTEAFF. V usage is TRBV7-9 and J usage is TRBJ1-1, with no clear D. The V end lost 2 bases, the J end lost 5 bases, and 3 bases lay between the germline ends. Germline V gene data show CDR1 as SEHNR and CDR2 as FQNEAQ (reference sequence). The CDR3 runs to 11 residues. Based on the CDR3 plus reference TRBV7-9 and TRBJ1-1, the full variable domain is DTGVSQNPRHKITKRGQNVTFRCDPISEHNRLYWYRQTLGQGPEFLTYFQNEAQLEKSRLLSDRFSAERPKGSFSTLEIQRTEQGDSAMYLCASSLQTEAFFGQGTRLTVV.

The chain joins TRBV30 to TRBJ2-2, with D unresolved. CDR1 is GTSNPN and CDR2 is SVGIG in the germline V gene (reference sequence). The length of the CDR3 is 12 residues. V was cut by 2 bases and J by 3 bases, with 4 bases left in between. The DNA for the CDR3 is TGTGCCTGGAGTCCCTACACCGGGGAGCTGTTTTTT. It is translated as CAWSPYTGELFF.

V gene TRBV2 combines with J gene TRBJ2-7; 7 positions agree with TRBD2. The germline CDR1 and CDR2 sequences are SNHLY and FYNNEI. This CDR3 has 14 amino acids. V was pared by 8 bases and J by 0 bases, with 7 bases of the junction left unmatched. The chain's CDR3 is CASSKERDSYEQYF. The DNA of the CDR3 is TGTGCCAGCTCCAAGGAGCGGGACTCCTACGAGCAGTACTTC.